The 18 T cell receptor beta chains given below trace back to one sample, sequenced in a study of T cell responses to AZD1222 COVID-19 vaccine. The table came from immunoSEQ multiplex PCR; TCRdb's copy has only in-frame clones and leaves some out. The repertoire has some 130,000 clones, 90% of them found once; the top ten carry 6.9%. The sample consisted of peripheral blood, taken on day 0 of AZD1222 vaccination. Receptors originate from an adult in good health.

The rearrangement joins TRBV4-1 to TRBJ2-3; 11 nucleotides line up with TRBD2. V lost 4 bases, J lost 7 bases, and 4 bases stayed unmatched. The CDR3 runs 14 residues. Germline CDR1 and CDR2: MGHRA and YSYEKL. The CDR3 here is CASSLTSGGNTQYF. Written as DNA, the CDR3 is TGCGCCAGCAGCCTCACTAGCGGGGGAAATACGCAGTATTTT.

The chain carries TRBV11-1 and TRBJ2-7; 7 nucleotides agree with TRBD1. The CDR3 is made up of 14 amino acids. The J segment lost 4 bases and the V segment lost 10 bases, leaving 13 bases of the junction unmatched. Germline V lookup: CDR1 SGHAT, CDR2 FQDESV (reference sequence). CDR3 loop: CATSSPGQFYEQYF. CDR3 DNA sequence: TGTGCCACCTCCTCCCCGGGACAGTTTTACGAGCAGTACTTC. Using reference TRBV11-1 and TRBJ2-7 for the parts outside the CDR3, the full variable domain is EAEVAQSPRYKITEKSQAVAFWCDPISGHATLYWYRQILGQGPELLVQFQDESVVDDSQLPKDRFSAERLKGVDSTLKIQPAELGDSAMYLCATSSPGQFYEQYFGPGTRLTVT.

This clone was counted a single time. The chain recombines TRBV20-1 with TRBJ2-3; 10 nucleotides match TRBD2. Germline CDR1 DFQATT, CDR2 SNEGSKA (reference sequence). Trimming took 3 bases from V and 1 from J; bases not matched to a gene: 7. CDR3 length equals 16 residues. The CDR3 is CSASSPSGGRTDTQYF. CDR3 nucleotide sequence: TGCAGTGCTAGTAGCCCTAGCGGGGGCCGCACAGATACGCAGTATTTT.

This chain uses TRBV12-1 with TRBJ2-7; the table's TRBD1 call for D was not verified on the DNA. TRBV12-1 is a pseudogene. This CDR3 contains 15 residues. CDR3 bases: TGTGCCAGCAGCTTCTGGGACAGGTCGTCCTACGAGCAGTACTTC. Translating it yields CASSFWDRSSYEQYF.

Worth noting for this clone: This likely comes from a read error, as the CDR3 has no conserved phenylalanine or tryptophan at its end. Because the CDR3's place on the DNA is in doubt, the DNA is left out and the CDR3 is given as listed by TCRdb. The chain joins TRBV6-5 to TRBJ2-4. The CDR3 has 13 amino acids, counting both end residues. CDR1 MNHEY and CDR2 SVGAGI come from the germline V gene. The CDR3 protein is CASSRTNGPPLMV.

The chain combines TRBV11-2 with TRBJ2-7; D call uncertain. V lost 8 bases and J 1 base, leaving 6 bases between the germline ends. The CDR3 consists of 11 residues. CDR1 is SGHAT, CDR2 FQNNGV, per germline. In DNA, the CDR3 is TGTGCCAGCGGTACTTCCTACGAGCAGTACTTC. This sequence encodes CASGTSYEQYF.

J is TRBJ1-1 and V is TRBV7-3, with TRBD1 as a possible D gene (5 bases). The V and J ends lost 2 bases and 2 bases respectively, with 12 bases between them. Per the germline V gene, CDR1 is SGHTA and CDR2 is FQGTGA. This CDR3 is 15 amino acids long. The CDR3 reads CASSLGLGENTEAFF. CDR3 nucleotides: TGTGCCAGCAGCTTAGGTTTAGGGGAAAACACTGAAGCTTTCTTT.

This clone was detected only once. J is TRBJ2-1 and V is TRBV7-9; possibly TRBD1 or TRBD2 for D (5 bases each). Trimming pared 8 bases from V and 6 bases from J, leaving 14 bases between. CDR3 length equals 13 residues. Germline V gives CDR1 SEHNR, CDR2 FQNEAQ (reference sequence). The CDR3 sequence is CASGREGFNEQFF. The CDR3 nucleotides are TGTGCCAGCGGGAGAGAGGGGTTCAATGAGCAGTTCTTC.

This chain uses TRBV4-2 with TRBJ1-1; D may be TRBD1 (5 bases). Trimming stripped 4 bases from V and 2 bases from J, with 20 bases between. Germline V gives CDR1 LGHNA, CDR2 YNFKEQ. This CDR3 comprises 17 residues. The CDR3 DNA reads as TGTGCCAGCAGCCTGGCGTGGCAGGGCAGTAGAAACACTGAAGCTTTCTTT. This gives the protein CASSLAWQGSRNTEAFF.

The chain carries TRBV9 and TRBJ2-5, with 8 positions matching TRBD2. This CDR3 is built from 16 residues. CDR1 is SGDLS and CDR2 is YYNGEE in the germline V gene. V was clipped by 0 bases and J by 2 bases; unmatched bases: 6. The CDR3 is CASSVDVGLAQETQYF. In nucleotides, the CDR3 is TGTGCCAGCAGCGTAGACGTCGGACTAGCTCAAGAGACCCAGTACTTC.

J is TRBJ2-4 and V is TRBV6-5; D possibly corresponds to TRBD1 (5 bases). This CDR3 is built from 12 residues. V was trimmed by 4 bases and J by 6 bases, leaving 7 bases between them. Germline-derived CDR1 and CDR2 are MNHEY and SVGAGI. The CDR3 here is CASSLDTNIQYF. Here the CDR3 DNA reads TGTGCCAGCAGTTTGGACACAAACATTCAGTACTTC.

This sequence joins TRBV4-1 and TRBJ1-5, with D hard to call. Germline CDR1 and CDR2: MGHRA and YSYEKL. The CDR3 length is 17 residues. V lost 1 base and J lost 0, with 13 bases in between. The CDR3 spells CASSQVYGDYSNQPQHF. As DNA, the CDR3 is TGCGCCAGCAGCCAAGTTTATGGGGATTATAGCAATCAGCCCCAGCATTTT.

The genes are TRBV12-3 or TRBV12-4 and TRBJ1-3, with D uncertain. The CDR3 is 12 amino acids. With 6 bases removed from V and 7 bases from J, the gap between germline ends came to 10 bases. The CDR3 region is CASSREGNTIYF. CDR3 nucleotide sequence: TGTGCCAGCAGCCGTGAAGGTAACACCATATATTTT.

DNA for the CDR3: TGCGCCAGCAGGGGACAGAACTATGGCTACACCTTC. Its protein is CASRGQNYGYTF. V and J are TRBV5-1 and TRBJ1-2, with TRBD1 matching 7 bases. This CDR3 spans 12 amino acids. With V trimmed by 5 bases and J by 2 bases, 0 bases remained unmatched. Germline V gene data show CDR1 as SGHRS and CDR2 as YFSETQ.

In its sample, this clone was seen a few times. As DNA, the CDR3 is TGTGCCAGCAGGCCGGGACAGGCAGGATCGAAGTACTTC. As protein: CASRPGQAGSKYF. The chain uses TRBV2 and TRBJ2-7; the match to TRBD1 covers 8 bases. Germline V CDR1 and CDR2: SNHLY, FYNNEI. The CDR3 runs to 13 residues. Trimming removed 6 bases from V and 11 bases from J; junction bases left unmatched: 12.

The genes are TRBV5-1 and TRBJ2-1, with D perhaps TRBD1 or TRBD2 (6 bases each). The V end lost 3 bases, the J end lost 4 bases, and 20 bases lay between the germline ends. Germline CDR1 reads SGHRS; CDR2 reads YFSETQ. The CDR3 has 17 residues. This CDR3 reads CASSSLGSGAHYNEQFF. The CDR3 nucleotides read TGCGCCAGCAGCTCCCTAGGATCGGGGGCCCATTACAATGAGCAGTTCTTC.

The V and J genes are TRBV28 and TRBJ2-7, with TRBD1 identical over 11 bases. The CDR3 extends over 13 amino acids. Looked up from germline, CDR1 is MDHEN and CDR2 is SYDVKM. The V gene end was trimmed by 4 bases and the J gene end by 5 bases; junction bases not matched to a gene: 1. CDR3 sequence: CASSSGQGDEQYF. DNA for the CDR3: TGTGCCAGCAGTTCGGGACAGGGGGACGAGCAGTACTTC.

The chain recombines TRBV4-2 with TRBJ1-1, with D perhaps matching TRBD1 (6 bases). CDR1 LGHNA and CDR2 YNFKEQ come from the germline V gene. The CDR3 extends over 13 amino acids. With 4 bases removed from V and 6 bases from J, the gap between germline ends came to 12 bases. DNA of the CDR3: TGTGCCAGCAGCCGACTGACAGGCGCTGAAGCTTTCTTT. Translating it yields CASSRLTGAEAFF.